Below are 7 T cell receptor beta chains sequenced from a single sample in a study of blood T cell repertoires in COVID-19. TCRdb's copy holds only in-frame clones and misses some; the assay was immunoSEQ multiplex PCR. The table has 100,000 to 150,000 clones, around 86% seen once. Sequencing was carried out using peripheral blood. The receptors stem from a middle-aged man with active or convalescent COVID-19.

The CDR3 DNA follows: TGTGCCAGCAGTTACGCGGGGGGGGGCTCACCCCTCCACTTT. Its protein product is CASSYAGGGSPLHF. The chain combines TRBV6-5 with TRBJ1-6; maybe TRBD1 (6 bases). V gave up 2 bases and J gave up 10 bases, with 12 bases separating them. This CDR3 is 14 amino acids long. Germline CDR1 reads MNHEY; CDR2 reads SVGAGI.

The chain combines TRBV11-3 with TRBJ1-6; D is ambiguous. V gave up 7 bases and J gave up 5 bases, with 18 bases separating them. Germline assignment: CDR1 SGHNT and CDR2 YENEEA. The CDR3 extends over 16 amino acids. CDR3 nucleotide sequence: TGTGCCAGCAACCCGTTAGAGGGTGCACATAATTCACCCCTCCACTTT. Its translation: CASNPLEGAHNSPLHF.

The CDR3, as DNA: TGTGCCAGCAGTTCCCCGCGGACAGGGAACACCGGGGAGCTGTTTTTT. Translated: CASSSPRTGNTGELFF. The genes are TRBV6-2 or TRBV6-3 and TRBJ2-2; 7 nucleotides align to TRBD1. The length of the CDR3 is 16 residues. CDR1 MNHEY and CDR2 SVGEGT come from the germline V gene. The junction had 6 bases not matched to a gene; V was cut back by 4 bases and J by 1 base.

The chain recombines TRBV19 with TRBJ1-4, with 7 positions matching TRBD1. Germline trimming cut 6 bases from V and 4 bases from J; bases unmatched to any gene: 17. Germline CDR1 LNHDA, CDR2 SQIVND (reference sequence). The CDR3 consists of 18 residues. The CDR3 loop is CASRPRDSTFIDNEKLFF. The CDR3 DNA follows: TGTGCCAGTAGACCCAGGGACAGCACCTTTATAGATAATGAAAAACTGTTTTTT.

J is TRBJ1-2 and V is TRBV5-1, with D maybe TRBD1 (5 bases). This CDR3 is built from 15 residues. In germline, CDR1 is SGHRS, CDR2 YFSETQ. V dropped 0 bases and J dropped 4 bases, with 13 bases sitting between them. The CDR3 coding sequence is TGCGCCAGCAGCTTGGGCGGGGGGAGTGGCTATGGCTACACCTTC. Translation gives CASSLGGGSGYGYTF.

This rearrangement joins TRBV2 to TRBJ2-1, with 8 bases identical to TRBD1. After removal of 7 bases from V and 9 bases from J, the junction contained 8 bases not matched to a gene. CDR3 length equals 13 residues. In germline, CDR1 is SNHLY, CDR2 FYNNEI. Here the CDR3 reads CASTVDRAGEQFF. CDR3 nucleotides: TGTGCCAGCACTGTGGACAGGGCGGGTGAGCAGTTCTTC.

The chain combines TRBV30 with TRBJ1-1; 8 nucleotides align to TRBD1. CDR3 size: 13 residues. The germline CDR1 and CDR2 sequences are GTSNPN and SVGIG (reference sequence). With V trimmed by 4 bases and J by 5 bases, 6 bases remained unmatched. DNA for the CDR3: TGTGCCTGGACAGGGGGCGCGAGAACTGAAGCTTTCTTT. Its translation: CAWTGGARTEAFF.